This T cell receptor beta chain comes out of a study of TIL therapy for anti-PD-1-resistant metastatic lung cancer. Study context: Median tumor PD-L1 proportion score was under 7.5%. Most patients had lung adenocarcinoma.

Sequencing used immunoSEQ v3. The table came from immunoSEQ multiplex PCR; TCRdb's copy has only in-frame clones and leaves some out. The sample includes tens of thousands of clones, around 85% of them seen just once. V gave up 4 bases and J gave up 1 base, with 16 bases separating them. The V gene's germline CDR1 is MRHNA and CDR2 SNTAGT. The CDR3 runs to 17 residues. Time point in this sample: pre-treatment sample, taken before nivolumab and TIL therapy. Patients were adults with stage 4 NSCLC. The sequenced sample was blood, obtained at baseline. This receptor was taken from a person aged 25-85 years with non-small cell lung cancer. The chain is built from TRBV6-4 and TRBJ2-2; tentatively, D is TRBD1 (6 bases). The CDR3 nucleotides are TGTGCCAGCAGTGCCAAACCCGGGACACTGAACACCGGGGAGCTGTTTTTT. This gives the protein CASSAKPGTLNTGELFF.